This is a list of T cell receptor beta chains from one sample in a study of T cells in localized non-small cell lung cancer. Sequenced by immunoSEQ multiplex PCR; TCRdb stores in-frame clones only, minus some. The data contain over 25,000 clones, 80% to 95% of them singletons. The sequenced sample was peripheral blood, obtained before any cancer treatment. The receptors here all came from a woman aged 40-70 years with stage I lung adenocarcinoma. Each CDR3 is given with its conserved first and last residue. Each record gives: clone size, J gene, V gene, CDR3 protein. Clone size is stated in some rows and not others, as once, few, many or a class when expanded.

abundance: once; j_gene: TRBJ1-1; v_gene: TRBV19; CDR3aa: CASSVTKEMGTEAFF
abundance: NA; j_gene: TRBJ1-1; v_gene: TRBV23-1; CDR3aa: CASSQQGKTEAFF
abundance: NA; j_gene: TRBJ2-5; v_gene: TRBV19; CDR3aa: CASSSRETQYF
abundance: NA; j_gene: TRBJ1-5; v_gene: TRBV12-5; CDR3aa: CASGLRGFGGQFNSNQPQHF
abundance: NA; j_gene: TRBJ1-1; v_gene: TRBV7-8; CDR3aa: CASSLAPGTGTEAFF
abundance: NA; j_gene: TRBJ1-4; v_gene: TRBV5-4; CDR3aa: CASSEGQGDWGELFF
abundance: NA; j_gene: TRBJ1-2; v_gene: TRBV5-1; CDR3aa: CASSLAQGQGSYGYTF
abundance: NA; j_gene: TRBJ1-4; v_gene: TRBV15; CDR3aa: CATSRDRRLQGEKLFF
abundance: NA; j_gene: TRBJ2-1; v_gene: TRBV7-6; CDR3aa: CASSPTGTGIHNEQFF
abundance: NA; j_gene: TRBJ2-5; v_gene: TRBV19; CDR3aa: CASSMGAGAQETQYF
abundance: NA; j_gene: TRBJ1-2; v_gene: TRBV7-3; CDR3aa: CASSLQGGYGYTF
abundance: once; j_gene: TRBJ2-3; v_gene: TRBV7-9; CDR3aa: CASIGTRGSLDTQYF
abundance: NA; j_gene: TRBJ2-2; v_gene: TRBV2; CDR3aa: CASIRDVGTGELFF
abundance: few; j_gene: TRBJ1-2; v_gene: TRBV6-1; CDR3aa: CASSGSRVGGYTF
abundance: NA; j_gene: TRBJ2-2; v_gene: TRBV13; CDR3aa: CASSTTGTGENTGELFF
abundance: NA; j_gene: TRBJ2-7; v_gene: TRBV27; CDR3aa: CASSLRGGAGSYEQYF
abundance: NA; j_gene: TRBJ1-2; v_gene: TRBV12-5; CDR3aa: CASGLRRGDGYTF